Listed below are T cell receptor beta chains from one sample, sequenced in a study of T cell repertoires in cytomegalovirus infection. TCRdb passed the reads through MiXCR, listing each CDR3 protein once. This table has 250,000 to 300,000 distinct CDR3 sequences, roughly 10% appearing once. The sequencing sample was made of PBMCs. These receptors were obtained from a human donor in good health (CMV status not recorded). Some clones in this sample may be carry-over from other donors' samples. Both conserved end residues are part of each CDR3. D genes are given only for firm matches. Rows give clone size only sometimes, using once, few, many, or a class for an expanded clone.

clone_size,d_call,cdr3_length,j_call,v_call,cdr3_nt,cdr3_aa
many,.,13,TRBJ1-1,TRBV19,TGTGCCAGTAGTAGAGAACAGGGACTTGAAGCTTTCTTT,CASSREQGLEAFF
few,.,14,TRBJ2-5,TRBV18,TGTGCCAGCTCACCACCCGTTCGGGGAGAGACCCAGTACTTC,CASSPPVRGETQYF
.,TRBD2,17,TRBJ2-3,TRBV12-3/TRBV12-4,TGTGCCAGCAGTTTAATGGGGAAGACTAGCGGGGGAAATACGCAGTATTTT,CASSLMGKTSGGNTQYF
many,.,16,TRBJ1-3,TRBV7-8,TGTGCCAGCAGCTTAACAATAGGGCCCTCTGGAAACACCATATATTTT,CASSLTIGPSGNTIYF
few,.,15,TRBJ2-7,TRBV4-3,TGCGCCAGCAGCCAAGGTAGGACAAAGATCTACGAGCAGTACTTC,CASSQGRTKIYEQYF
many,.,13,TRBJ1-1,TRBV7-8,TGTGCCAGCAGCTTACAGGGACGGGAGGGAGCTTTCTTT,CASSLQGREGAFF
many,.,12,TRBJ1-1,TRBV6-6,TGTGCCAGCAACGAAGGAATAACTGAAGCTTTCTTT,CASNEGITEAFF
.,.,15,TRBJ2-3,TRBV12-3/TRBV12-4,TGTGCCAGCCTCTACTCCGGGGTTGGCACAGATACGCAGTATTTT,CASLYSGVGTDTQYF
few,TRBD1,14,TRBJ1-1,TRBV10-3,TGTGCCATCAGGAATAGGGACAGCGGAACTGAAGCTTTCTTT,CAIRNRDSGTEAFF
many,TRBD1,16,TRBJ1-1,TRBV7-2,TGTGCCAGCAGCCGTCCCGGGACAGGGGTGAACACTGAAGCTTTCTTT,CASSRPGTGVNTEAFF
many,TRBD1,15,TRBJ2-7,TRBV5-1,TGCGCCAGCAGCTTGACCGGGACAGGGGAGAGCGAGCAGTACTTC,CASSLTGTGESEQYF
many,.,14,TRBJ1-6,TRBV5-5,TGTGCCAGCAGCTTCCTCGGGGTGGATTCACCCCTCCACTTT,CASSFLGVDSPLHF
many,.,15,TRBJ1-6,TRBV7-2,TGTGCCAGCAGCTCCTCCAGCCTTCAGGGATCGACCCTCCACTTT,CASSSSSLQGSTLHF
few,.,15,TRBJ2-2,TRBV7-2,TGTGCCAGCAGCTTAGTTTCTCTTGGGGGCGCGGAGCTGTTTTTT,CASSLVSLGGAELFF
many,.,13,TRBJ1-5,TRBV12-3/TRBV12-4,TGTGCCAGCAGCCCTATCAACAATCAGCCCCAGCATTTT,CASSPINNQPQHF
many,.,16,TRBJ1-2,TRBV12-3/TRBV12-4,TGTGCCAGCAGTGCTCTCCTCAGGGGTTCGGGGCATGGCTACACCTTC,CASSALLRGSGHGYTF
few,TRBD2,19,TRBJ2-3,TRBV20-1,TGCAGTGCTAGAGATTCGAGGGGACTAGCGGGAGGGCCCACAGATACGCAGTATTTT,CSARDSRGLAGGPTDTQYF
.,TRBD2,15,TRBJ2-1,TRBV20-1,TGCAGTGCTACTGCACTAGCGGGAGTTGTCATTGAGCAGTTCTTC,CSATALAGVVIEQFF
many,.,14,TRBJ1-1,TRBV7-9,TGTGCCAGCAGCTTAGGAGGGGCCAACAGTGAAGCTTTCTTT,CASSLGGANSEAFF
few,TRBD1,17,TRBJ1-5,TRBV18,TGTGCCAGCTCACCAGGGACAGGAGGCTCAGGGGGTCAGCCCCAGCATTTT,CASSPGTGGSGGQPQHF